This entry concerns a single T cell receptor beta chain. Its antigen is undetermined. The table came from immunoSEQ multiplex PCR; TCRdb's copy has only in-frame clones and leaves some out. The sample consists of around 65,000 clones, roughly 88% of them appearing once. This entry belongs to a study of PD-1 blockade in classical Hodgkin lymphoma. General study results and limits: Newly diagnosed patients were said to have less baseline TCR diversity than healthy donors did. Repertoire differences have undefined causes, possibly disease activity or prior therapy.

The J segment lost 4 bases and the V segment lost 8 bases, leaving 9 bases of the junction unmatched. This CDR3 is 15 amino acids long. The germline gives CDR1 MRHNA, CDR2 SNTAGT. Every patient had relapsed following autologous stem cell transplantation, and cohorts differed in brentuximab vedotin exposure. The chain couples TRBV6-4 to TRBJ2-7; 12 bases map to TRBD2. The input for sequencing was peripheral blood mononuclear cells (PBMCs), taken at baseline. This receptor was obtained from a human donor with classical Hodgkin lymphoma. Here the CDR3 reads CASPGGGTSGYEQYF. CDR3 in DNA: TGTGCCAGCCCCGGGGGCGGGACTAGCGGGTACGAGCAGTACTTC.